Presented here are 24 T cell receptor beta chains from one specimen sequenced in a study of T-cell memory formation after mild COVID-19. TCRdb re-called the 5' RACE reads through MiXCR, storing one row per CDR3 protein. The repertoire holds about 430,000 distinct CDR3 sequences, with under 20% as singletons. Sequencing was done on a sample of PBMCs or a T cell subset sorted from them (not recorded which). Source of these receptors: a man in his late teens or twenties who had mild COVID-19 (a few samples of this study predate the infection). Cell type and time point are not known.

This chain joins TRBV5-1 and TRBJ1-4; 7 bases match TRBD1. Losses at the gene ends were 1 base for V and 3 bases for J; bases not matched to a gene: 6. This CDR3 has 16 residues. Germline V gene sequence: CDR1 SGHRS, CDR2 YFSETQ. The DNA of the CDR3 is TGCGCCAGCAGCTTGTTGGCAGGGGGTTCTAATGAAAAACTGTTTTTT. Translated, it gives CASSLLAGGSNEKLFF.

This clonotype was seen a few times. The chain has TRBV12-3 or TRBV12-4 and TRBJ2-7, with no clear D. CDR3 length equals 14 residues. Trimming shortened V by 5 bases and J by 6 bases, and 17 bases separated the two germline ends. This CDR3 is CASSPGHASGEQYF. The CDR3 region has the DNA TGTGCCAGCAGTCCAGGTCATGCATCCGGCGAGCAGTACTTC.

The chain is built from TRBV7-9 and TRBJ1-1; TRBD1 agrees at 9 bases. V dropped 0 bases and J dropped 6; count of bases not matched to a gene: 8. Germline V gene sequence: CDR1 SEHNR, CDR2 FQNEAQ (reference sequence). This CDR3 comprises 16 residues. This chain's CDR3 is CASSLAGQGIFAEAFF. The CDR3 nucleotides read TGTGCCAGCAGCTTAGCTGGACAGGGGATTTTCGCTGAAGCTTTCTTT.

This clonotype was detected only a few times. This CDR3 is CASSLRSAGNQPQHF. The CDR3 nucleotides are TGTGCCAGCAGCTTACGGTCCGCGGGCAATCAGCCCCAGCATTTT. The chain links TRBV7-8 to TRBJ1-5; D is uncertain. Germline V CDR1 and CDR2: SGHVS, FQNEAQ. This CDR3 has 15 amino acids. The V end was cut by 2 bases, the J end by 2 bases, with 10 bases between.

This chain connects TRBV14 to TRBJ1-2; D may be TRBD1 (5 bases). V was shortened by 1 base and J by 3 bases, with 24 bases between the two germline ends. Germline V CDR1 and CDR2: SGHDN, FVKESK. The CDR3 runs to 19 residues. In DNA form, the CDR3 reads TGTGCCAGCAGCCAAGCATGGGGCGCCTCTCGACCTAAATACTATGGCTACACCTTC. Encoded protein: CASSQAWGASRPKYYGYTF.

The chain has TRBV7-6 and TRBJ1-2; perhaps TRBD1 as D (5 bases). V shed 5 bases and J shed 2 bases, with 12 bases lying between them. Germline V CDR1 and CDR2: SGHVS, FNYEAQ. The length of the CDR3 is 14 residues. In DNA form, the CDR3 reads TGTGCCAGCAGCGACCCGCGACAGAACTATGGCTACACCTTC. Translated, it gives CASSDPRQNYGYTF.

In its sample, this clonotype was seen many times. The CDR3 spells CASSSLPGGQETQYF. CDR3 coding DNA: TGCGCCAGCAGCTCCCTCCCCGGGGGTCAAGAGACCCAGTACTTC. This sequence joins TRBV5-1 and TRBJ2-5, with a weak D call TRBD2 (6 bases). V lost 3 bases, J lost 2 bases, and 14 bases lay in between. This CDR3 contains 15 residues. Looked up from germline, CDR1 is SGHRS and CDR2 is YFSETQ.

The chain's CDR3 is CASRESWTGEAFF. For the CDR3, the DNA is TGCGCCAGCAGGGAATCCTGGACAGGCGAAGCTTTCTTT. The gene calls are TRBV5-1 and TRBJ1-1; 7 bases agree with TRBD1. Unmatched junction bases numbered 9, after V lost 5 bases and J lost 8 bases. Germline V gene sequence: CDR1 SGHRS, CDR2 YFSETQ. The CDR3 has 13 amino acids.

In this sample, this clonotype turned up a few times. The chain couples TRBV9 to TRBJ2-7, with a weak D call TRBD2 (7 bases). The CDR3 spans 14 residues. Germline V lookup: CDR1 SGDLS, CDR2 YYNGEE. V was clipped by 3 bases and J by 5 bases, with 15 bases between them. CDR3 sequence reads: CASSAIGGQDEQYF. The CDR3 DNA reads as TGTGCCAGCAGCGCGATCGGGGGGCAAGACGAGCAGTACTTC.

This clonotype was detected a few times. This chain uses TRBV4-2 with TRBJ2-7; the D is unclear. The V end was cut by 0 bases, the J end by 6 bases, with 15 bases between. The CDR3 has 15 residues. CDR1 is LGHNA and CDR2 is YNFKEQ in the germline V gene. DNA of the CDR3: TGTGCCAGCAGCCAAGATGGTGCCGGTGGCGGCGAGCAGTACTTC. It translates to CASSQDGAGGGEQYF.

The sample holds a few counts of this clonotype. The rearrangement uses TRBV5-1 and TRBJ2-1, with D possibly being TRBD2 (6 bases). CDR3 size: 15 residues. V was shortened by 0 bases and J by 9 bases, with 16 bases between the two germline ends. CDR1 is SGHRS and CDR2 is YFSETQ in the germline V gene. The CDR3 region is CASSLAGGESPEQFF. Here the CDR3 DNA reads TGCGCCAGCAGCTTGGCCGGCGGGGAGAGTCCTGAGCAGTTCTTC.

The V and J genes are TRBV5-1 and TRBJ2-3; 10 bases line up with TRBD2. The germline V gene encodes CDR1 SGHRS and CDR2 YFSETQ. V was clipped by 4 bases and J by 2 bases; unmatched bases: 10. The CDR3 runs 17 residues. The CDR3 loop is CASSRRASGGTTDTQYF. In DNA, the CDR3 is TGCGCCAGCAGCCGGAGGGCTAGCGGGGGAACCACAGATACGCAGTATTTT.

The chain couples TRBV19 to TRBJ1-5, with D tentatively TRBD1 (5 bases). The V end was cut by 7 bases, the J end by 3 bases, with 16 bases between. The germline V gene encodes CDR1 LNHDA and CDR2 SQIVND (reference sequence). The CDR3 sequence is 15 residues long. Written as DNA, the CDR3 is TGTGCCAGTAAGCCGACAGAGGGTTTCAATCAGCCCCAGCATTTT. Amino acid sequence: CASKPTEGFNQPQHF.

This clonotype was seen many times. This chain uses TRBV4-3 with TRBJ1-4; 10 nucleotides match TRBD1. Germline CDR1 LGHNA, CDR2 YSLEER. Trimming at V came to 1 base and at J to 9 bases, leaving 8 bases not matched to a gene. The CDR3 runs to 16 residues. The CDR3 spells CASSQAPGQGRKKLFF. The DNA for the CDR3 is TGCGCCAGCAGCCAAGCGCCGGGACAGGGGCGGAAAAAACTGTTTTTT.

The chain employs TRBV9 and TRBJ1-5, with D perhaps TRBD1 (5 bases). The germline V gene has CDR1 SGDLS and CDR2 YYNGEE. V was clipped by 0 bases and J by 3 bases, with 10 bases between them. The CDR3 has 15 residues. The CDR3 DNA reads TGTGCCAGCAGCGTAGGTGGGGGTCACAATCAGCCCCAGCATTTT. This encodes CASSVGGGHNQPQHF.

This chain's CDR3 is CASSLTGERGYTF. As DNA, the CDR3 is TGTGCCAGCAGCCTGACAGGGGAAAGAGGCTACACCTTC. V and J are TRBV7-9 and TRBJ1-2; 8 nucleotides agree with TRBD1. Trimming removed 5 bases from V and 8 bases from J; junction bases left unmatched: 7. Germline V gene lookup returns CDR1 SEHNR and CDR2 FQNEAQ (reference sequence). The CDR3 runs 13 residues.

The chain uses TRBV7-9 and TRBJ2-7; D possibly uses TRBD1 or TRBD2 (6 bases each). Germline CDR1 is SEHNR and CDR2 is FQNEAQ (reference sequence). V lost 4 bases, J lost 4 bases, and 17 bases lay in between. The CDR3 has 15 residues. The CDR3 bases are TGTGCCAGCAGCTCCCCTACGGGGGCTTTATACGAGCAGTACTTC. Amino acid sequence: CASSSPTGALYEQYF.

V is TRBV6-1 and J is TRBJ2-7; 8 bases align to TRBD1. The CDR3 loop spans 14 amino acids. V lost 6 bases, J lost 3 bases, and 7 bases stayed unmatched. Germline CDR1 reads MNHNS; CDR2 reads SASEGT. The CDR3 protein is CASSRGQFFYEQYV. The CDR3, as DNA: TGTGCCAGCAGCAGGGGGCAATTCTTCTACGAGCAGTACGTC.

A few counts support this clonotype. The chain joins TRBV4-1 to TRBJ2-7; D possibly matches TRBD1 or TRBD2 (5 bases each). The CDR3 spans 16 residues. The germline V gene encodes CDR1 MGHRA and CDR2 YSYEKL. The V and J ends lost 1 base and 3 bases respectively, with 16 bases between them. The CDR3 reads CASSQVQGAGNYEQYF. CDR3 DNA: TGCGCCAGCAGCCAAGTGCAGGGTGCCGGGAACTACGAGCAGTACTTC.

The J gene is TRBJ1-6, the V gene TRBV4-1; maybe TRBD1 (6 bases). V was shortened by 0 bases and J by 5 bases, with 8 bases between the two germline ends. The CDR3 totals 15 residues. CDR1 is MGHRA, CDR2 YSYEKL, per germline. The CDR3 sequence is CASSQEDRNNSPLHF. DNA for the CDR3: TGCGCCAGCAGCCAAGAGGACAGAAATAATTCACCCCTCCACTTT.

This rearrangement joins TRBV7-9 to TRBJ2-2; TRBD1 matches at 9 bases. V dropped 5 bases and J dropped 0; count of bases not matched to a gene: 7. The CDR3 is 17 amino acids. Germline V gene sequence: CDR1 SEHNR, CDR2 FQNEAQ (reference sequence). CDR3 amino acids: CASSRLTGGANTGELFF. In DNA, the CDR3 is TGTGCCAGCAGCCGCCTAACAGGGGGCGCGAACACCGGGGAGCTGTTTTTT.

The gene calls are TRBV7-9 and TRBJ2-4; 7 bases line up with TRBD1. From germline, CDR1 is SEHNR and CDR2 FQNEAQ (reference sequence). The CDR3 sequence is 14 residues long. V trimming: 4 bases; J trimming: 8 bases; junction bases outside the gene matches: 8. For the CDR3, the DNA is TGTGCCAGCAGCTCCGCCGACAGGGTGGACATTCAGTACTTC. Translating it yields CASSSADRVDIQYF.

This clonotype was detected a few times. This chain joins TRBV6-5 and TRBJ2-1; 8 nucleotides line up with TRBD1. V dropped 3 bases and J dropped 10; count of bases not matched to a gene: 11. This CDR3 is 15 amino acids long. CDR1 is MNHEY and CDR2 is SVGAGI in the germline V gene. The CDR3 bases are TGTGCCAGCAGTTATGAGAGGCCCGGACAGGGAGAGCAGTTCTTC. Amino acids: CASSYERPGQGEQFF.

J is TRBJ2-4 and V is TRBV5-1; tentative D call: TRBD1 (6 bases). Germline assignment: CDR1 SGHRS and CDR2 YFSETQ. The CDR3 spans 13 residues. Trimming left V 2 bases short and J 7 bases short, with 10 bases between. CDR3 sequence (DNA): TGCGCCAGCAGCTTTGCAGGGGATAACATTCAGTACTTC. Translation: CASSFAGDNIQYF.